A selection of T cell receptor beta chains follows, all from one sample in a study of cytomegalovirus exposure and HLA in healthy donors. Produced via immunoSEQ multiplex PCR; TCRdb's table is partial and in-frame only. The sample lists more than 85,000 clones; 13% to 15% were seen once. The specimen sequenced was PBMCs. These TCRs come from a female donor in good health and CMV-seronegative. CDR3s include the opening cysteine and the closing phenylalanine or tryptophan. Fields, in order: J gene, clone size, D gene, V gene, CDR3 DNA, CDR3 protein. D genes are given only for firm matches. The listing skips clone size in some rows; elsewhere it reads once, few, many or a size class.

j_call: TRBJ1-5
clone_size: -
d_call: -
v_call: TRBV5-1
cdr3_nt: TGCGCCAGCAGCTTGGCAGGGGATCAGCCCCAGCATTTT
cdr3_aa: CASSLAGDQPQHF

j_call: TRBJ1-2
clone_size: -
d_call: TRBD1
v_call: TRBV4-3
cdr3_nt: TGCGCCAGCAGCCAAGGACCCAGGGGGTTGTCGCATGGCTACACCTTC
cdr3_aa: CASSQGPRGLSHGYTF

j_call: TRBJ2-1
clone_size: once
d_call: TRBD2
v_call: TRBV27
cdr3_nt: TGTGCCAGCAGTCTGACTAGCCCATGGGGTCATGAGCAGTTCTTC
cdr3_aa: CASSLTSPWGHEQFF

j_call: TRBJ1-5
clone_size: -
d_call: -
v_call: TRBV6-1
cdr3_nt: TGTGCCAGCAGTGAAGTAGCCGGTGGGTCATATCAGCCCCAGCATTTT
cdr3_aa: CASSEVAGGSYQPQHF

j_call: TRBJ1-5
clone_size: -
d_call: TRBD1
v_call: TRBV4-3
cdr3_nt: TGCGCCAGCAGCCAGACAAGGACAGGGTTTAATCAGCCCCAGCATTTT
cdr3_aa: CASSQTRTGFNQPQHF

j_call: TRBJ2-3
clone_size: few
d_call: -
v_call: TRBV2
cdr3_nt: TGTGCCAGCAGTGTTTCTCGAAGCAGCACAGATACGCAGTATTTT
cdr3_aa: CASSVSRSSTDTQYF

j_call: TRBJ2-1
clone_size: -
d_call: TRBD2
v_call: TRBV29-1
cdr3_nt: TGCAGCGTGGGGGGGACTAGCGGGAGACCAACTTACAATGAGCAGTTCTTC
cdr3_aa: CSVGGTSGRPTYNEQFF

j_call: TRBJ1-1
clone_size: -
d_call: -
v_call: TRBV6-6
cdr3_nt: TGTGCCAGCACTGCTGAGGGAAAAGCTTTCTTT
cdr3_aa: CASTAEGKAFF

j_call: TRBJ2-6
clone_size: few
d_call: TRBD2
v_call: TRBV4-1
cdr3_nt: TGCGCCAGCAGCCTGGGGGGGGGAGGATCCCTCTCTGGGGCCAACGTCCTGACTTTC
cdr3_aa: CASSLGGGGSLSGANVLTF

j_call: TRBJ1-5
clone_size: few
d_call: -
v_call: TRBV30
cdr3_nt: TGTGCCTGGAGTTTAAGGGCCCGGGGGCAGCCCCAGCATTTT
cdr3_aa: CAWSLRARGQPQHF

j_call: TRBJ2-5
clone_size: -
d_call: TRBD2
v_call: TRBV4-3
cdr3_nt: TGCGCCAGCAGCCCACGGGGGGGCGCTGAGACCCAGTACTTC
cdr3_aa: CASSPRGGAETQYF

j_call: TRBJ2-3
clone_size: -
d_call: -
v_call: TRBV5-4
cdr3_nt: TGTGCCAGCAGCCGCCAAGGGGGTTTAGATACGCAGTATTTT
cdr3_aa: CASSRQGGLDTQYF

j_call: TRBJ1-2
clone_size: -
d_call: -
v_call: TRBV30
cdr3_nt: TGTGCCTGGGCCGGGGGGCCCGGGGGGATTTACACCTTC
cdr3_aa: CAWAGGPGGIYTF

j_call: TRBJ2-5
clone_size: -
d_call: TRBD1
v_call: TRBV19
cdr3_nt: TGTGCCAGTAGCCCGAGGACAGGGGGGCGCGTGACCCAGTACTTC
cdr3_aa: CASSPRTGGRVTQYF

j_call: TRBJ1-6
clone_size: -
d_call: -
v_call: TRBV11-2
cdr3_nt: TGTGCCAGCAGCTTAGTTTCGGGGTATAATTCACCCCTCCACTTT
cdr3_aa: CASSLVSGYNSPLHF

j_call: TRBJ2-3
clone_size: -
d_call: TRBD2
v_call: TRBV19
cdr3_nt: TGTGCCAGTAGTTCTGGCGGGGGGGGCACAGATACGCAGTATTTT
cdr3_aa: CASSSGGGGTDTQYF

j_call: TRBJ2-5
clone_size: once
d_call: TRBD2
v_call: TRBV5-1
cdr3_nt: TGCGCCAGCAGCTTGTTCTCCGCGGGGGGAGAGACCCAGTACTTC
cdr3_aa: CASSLFSAGGETQYF

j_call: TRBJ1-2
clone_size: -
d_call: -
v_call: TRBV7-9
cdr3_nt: TGTGCCAGCAGCTTAGAACAGGGCGGGGGCTACACCTTC
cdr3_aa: CASSLEQGGGYTF

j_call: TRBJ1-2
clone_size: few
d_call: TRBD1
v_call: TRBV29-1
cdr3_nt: TGCAGCGTTGAGGGGGGGCCAACAGGGGGCCATGGGTATGGCTACACCTTC
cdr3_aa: CSVEGGPTGGHGYGYTF

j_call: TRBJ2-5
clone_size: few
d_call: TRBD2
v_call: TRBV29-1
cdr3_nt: TGCAGCGTTTGGACTAGCAGCCAAGAGACCCAGTACTTC
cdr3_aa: CSVWTSSQETQYF

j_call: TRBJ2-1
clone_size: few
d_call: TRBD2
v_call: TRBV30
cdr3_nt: TGTGCCTGGACAACCGGGACTAGCGGAAATGAGCAGTTCTTC
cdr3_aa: CAWTTGTSGNEQFF

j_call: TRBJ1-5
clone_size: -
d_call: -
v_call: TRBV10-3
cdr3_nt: TGTGCCATCAGTGAGGGGCAGGTGAATCAGCCCCAGCATTTT
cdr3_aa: CAISEGQVNQPQHF

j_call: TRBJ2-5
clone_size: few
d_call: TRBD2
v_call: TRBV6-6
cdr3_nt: TGTGCCAGCAAACGGCTAGCGGTTACTCAAGAGACCCAGTACTTC
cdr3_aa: CASKRLAVTQETQYF

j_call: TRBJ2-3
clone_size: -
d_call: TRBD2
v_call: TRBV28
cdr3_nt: TGTGCCAGCAGTTCACGACTAGCGGGAGATACAGATACGCAGTATTTT
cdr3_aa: CASSSRLAGDTDTQYF

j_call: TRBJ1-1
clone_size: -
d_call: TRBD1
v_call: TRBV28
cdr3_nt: TGTGCCAGCGGGACAGGGAACACTGAAGCTTTCTTT
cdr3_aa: CASGTGNTEAFF

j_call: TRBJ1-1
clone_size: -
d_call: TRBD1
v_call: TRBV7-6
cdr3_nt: TGTGCCAGCAGCAGGACAGGGGGTACTGAAGCTTTCTTT
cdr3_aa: CASSRTGGTEAFF